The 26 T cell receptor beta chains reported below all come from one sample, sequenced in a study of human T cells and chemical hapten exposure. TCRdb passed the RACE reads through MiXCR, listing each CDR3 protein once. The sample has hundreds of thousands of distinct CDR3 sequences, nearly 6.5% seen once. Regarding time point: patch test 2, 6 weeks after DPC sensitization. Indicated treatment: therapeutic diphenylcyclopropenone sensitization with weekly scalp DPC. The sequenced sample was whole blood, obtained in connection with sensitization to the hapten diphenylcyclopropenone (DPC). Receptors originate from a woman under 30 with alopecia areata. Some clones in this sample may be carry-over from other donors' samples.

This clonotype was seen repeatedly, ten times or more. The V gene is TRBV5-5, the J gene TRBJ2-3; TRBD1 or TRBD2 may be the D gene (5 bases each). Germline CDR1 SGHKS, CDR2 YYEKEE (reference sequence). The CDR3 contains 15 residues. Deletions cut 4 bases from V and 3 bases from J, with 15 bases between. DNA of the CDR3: TGTGCCAGCAGCCCCCTGCCTGGGGGAACAGATACGCAGTATTTT. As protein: CASSPLPGGTDTQYF.

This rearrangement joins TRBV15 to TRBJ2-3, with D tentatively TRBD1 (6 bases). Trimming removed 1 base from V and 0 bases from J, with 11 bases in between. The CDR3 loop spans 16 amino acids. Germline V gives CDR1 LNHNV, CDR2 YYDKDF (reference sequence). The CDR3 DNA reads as TGTGCCACCAGCAGAGGACAGGACTTAAGCACAGATACGCAGTATTTT. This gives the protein CATSRGQDLSTDTQYF.

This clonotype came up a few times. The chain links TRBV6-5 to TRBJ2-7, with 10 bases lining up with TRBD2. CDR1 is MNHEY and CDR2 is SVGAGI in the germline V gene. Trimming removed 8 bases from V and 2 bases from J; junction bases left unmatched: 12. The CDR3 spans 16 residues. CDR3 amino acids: CASGLAGVEGAYEQYF. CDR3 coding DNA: TGTGCCAGCGGGCTAGCGGGGGTAGAAGGGGCCTACGAGCAGTACTTC.

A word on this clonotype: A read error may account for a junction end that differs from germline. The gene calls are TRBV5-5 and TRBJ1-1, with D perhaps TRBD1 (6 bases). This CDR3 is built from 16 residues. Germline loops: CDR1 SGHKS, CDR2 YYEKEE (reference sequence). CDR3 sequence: CASSLTPTGMNTEALF. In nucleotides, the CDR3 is TGTGCCAGCAGCTTGACCCCGACAGGAATGAACACTGAAGCTCTCTTT.

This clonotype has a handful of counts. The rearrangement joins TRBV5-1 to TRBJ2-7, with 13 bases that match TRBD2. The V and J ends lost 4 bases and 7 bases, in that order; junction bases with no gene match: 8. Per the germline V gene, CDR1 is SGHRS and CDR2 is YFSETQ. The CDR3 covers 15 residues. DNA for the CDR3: TGCGCCAGCAGCCTCGGACTAGCGGGGGTGCAGGAGCAGTACTTC. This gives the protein CASSLGLAGVQEQYF.

The DNA for the CDR3 is TGCGCCAGCAGTCTGCAGGTTGTTTGGGACACTGAAGCTTTCTTT. It codes for CASSLQVVWDTEAFF. The V gene is TRBV23-1, the J gene TRBJ1-1; D uncertain. TRBV23-1 belongs to the ORF category, with a function that is uncertain. The CDR3 runs 15 residues. Trimming took off 4 bases at V and 3 bases at J, with 15 bases between the two ends.

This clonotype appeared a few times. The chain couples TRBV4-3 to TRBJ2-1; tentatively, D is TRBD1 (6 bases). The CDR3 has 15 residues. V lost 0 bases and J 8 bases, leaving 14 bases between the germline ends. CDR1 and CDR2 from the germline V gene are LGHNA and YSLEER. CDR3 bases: TGCGCCAGCAGCCAAGATGGGCAGGGGATCGATGAGCAGTTCTTC. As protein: CASSQDGQGIDEQFF.

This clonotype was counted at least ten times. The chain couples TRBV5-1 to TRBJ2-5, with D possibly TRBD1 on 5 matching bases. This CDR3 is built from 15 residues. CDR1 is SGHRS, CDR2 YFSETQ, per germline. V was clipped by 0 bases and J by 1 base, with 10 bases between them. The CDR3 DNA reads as TGCGCCAGCAGCTTGGCCGACAGACTCCAAGAGACCCAGTACTTC. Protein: CASSLADRLQETQYF.

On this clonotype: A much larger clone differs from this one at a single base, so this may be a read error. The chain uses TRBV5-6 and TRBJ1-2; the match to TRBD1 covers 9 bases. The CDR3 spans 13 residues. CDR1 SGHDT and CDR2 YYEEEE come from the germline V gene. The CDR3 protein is CPSSRQGDYGYTF. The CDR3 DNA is TGTCCCAGCAGCCGACAGGGGGACTATGGCTACACCTTC. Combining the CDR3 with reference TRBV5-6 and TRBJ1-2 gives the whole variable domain DAGVTQSPTHLIKTRGQQVTLRCSPKSGHDTVSWYQQALGQGPQFIFQYYEEEERQRGNFPDRFSGHQFPNYSSELNVNALLLGDSALYLCPSSRQGDYGYTFGSGTRLTVV.

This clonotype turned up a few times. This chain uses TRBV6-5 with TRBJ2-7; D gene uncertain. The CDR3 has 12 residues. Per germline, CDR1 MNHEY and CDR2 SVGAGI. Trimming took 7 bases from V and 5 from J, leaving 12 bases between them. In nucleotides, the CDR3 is TGTGCCAGCACCAATCAGGTGAACGAGCAGTACTTC. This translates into CASTNQVNEQYF.

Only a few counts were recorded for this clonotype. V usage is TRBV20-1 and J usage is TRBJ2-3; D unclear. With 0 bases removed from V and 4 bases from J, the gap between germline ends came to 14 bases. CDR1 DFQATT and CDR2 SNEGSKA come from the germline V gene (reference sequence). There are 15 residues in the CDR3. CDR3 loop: CSARDKGWEPDTQYF. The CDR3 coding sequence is TGCAGTGCTAGAGATAAAGGTTGGGAACCAGATACGCAGTATTTT.

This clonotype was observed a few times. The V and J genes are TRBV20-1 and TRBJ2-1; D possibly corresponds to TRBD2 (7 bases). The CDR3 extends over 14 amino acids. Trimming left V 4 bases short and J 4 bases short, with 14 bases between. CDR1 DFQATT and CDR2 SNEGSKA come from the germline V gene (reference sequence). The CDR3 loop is CSAKPGGSYNEQFF. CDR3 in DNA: TGCAGTGCTAAACCGGGGGGCAGTTACAATGAGCAGTTCTTC.

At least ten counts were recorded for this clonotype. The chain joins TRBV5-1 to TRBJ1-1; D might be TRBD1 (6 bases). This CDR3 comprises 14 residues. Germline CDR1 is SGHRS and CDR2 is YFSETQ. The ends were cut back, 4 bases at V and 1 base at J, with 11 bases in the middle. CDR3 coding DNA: TGCGCCAGCAGCCCAGGGACAACGAACACTGAAGCTTTCTTT. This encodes CASSPGTTNTEAFF.

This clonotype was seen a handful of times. The CDR3 here is CSARVTQVDYNEQFF. CDR3 DNA: TGCAGTGCTAGAGTGACCCAGGTCGACTACAATGAGCAGTTCTTC. The chain recombines TRBV20-1 with TRBJ2-1; no definite D call. This CDR3 is 15 amino acids long. V lost 1 base and J lost 3, with 13 bases in between. CDR1 and CDR2 from the germline V gene are DFQATT and SNEGSKA (reference sequence).

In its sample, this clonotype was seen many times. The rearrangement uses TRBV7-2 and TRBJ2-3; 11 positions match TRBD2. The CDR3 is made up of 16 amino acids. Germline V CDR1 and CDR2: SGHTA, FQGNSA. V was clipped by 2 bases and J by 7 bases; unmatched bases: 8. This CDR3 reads CASSLFSGGASNTQYF. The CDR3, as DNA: TGTGCCAGCAGCTTATTTAGCGGGGGGGCTTCCAATACGCAGTATTTT.

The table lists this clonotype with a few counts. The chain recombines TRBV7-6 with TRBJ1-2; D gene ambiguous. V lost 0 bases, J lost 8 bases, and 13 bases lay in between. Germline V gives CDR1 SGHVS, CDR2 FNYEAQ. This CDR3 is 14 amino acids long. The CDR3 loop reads CASSLAGSHWGYTF. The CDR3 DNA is TGTGCCAGCAGCTTAGCGGGGTCGCACTGGGGCTACACCTTC.

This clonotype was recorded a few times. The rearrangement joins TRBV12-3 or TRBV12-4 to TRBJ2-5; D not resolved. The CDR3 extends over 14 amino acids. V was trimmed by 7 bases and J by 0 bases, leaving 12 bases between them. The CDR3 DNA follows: TGTGCCAGCACCCCGTCAAGTCACCAAGAGACCCAGTACTTC. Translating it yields CASTPSSHQETQYF.

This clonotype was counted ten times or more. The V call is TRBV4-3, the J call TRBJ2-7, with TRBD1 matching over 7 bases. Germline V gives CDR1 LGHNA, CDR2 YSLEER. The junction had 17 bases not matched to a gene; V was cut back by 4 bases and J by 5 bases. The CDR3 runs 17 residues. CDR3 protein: CASSLLIGADRDHEQYF. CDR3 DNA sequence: TGCGCCAGCAGCCTCTTAATAGGGGCTGACAGGGACCACGAGCAGTACTTC.

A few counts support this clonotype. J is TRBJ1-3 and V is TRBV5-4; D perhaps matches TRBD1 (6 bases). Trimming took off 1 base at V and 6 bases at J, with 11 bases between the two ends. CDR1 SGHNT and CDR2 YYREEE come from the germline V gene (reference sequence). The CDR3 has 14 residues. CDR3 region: CASSLFGGPNTIYF. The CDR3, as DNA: TGTGCCAGCAGCTTGTTTGGGGGGCCAAACACCATATATTTT.

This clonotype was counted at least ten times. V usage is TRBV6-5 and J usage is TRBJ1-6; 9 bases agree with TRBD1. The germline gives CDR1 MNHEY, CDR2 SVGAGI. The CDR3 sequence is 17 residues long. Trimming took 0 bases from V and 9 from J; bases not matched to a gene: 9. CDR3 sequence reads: CASSYSSITGGTSPLHF. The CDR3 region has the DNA TGTGCCAGCAGTTACTCCAGCATCACAGGGGGCACTTCACCCCTCCACTTT.

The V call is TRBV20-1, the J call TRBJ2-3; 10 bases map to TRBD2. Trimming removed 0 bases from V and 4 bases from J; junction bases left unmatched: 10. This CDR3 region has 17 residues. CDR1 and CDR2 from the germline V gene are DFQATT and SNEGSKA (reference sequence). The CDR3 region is CSARDMGTSAVPDTQYF. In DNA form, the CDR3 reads TGCAGTGCTAGAGACATGGGGACTAGCGCCGTCCCAGATACGCAGTATTTT.

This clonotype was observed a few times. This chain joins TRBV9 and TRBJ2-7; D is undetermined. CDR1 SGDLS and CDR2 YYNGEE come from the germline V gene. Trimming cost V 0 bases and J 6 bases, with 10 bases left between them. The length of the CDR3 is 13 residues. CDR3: CASSVGASSEQYF. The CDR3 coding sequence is TGTGCCAGCAGCGTAGGGGCGAGTAGCGAGCAGTACTTC. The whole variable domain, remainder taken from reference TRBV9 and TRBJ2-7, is DSGVTQTPKHLITATGQRVTLRCSPRSGDLSVYWYQQSLDQGLQFLIQYYNGEERAKGNILERFSAQQFPDLHSELNLSSLELGDSALYFCASSVGASSEQYFGPGTRLTVT.

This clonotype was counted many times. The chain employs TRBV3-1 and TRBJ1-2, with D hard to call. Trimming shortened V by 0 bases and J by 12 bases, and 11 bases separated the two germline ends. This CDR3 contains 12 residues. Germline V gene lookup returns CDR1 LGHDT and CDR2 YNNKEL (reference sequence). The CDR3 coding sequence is TGTGCCAGCAGCCAAGACCCGGGGAGACACACCTTC. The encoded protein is CASSQDPGRHTF.

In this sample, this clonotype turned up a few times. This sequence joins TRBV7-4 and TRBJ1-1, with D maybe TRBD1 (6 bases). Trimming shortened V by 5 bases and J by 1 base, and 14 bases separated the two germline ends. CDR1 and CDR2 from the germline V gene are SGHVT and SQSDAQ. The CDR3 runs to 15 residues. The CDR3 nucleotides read TGTGCCAGCAGCCCAGCGGGGGCGGGGAACACTGAAGCTTTCTTT. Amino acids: CASSPAGAGNTEAFF.

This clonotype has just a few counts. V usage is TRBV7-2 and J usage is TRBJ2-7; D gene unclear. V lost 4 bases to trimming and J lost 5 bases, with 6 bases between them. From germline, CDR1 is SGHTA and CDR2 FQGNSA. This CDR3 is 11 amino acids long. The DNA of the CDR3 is TGTGCCAGCAGCTCTTCTAACGAGCAGTACTTC. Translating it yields CASSSSNEQYF.

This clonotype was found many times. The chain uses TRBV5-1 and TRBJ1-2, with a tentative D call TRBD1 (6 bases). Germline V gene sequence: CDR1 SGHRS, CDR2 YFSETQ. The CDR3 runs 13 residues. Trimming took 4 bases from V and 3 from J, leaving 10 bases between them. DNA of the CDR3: TGCGCCAGCAGCCACAGGGTAGACTATGGCTACACCTTC. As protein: CASSHRVDYGYTF.